This TCR beta chain is from a study of blood T cell repertoires in COVID-19 (TCRdb year 2020). For context, the study as a whole: The collaborator samples originated in the United States, Italy and Spain and spanned the acute and convalescent phases of COVID-19. The repertoires were made available in a free public database intended to serve as a resource for research on the immune response to SARS-CoV-2. The material from the prospective study consisted of cDNA or gDNA derived from T cells, B-cell-depleted T cells, or PBMCs. A de-identified subject ID, COVID-19 status, age in years and sex were almost always included in the sample metadata. Deeply sampled blood TCRbeta repertoires from subjects exposed to, actively infected with, or recovered from COVID-19 were included in the dataset. Samples came from the ongoing ImmuneRACE study (first 160 participants) plus 1,254 subjects from 6 global collaborators. HLA class I and class II types, where available, came from metadata supplied by the sample provider rather than from assay-based typing. Points the paper makes about the study in general: The quantity of clinical and demographic metadata differed by source and by participant and was supplied without curation.

The sample holds a few counts of this clone. The antigen this receptor binds is unknown. No clone much larger than this one lies a single base away; base qualities are absent. Its CDR3 holds 14 amino acids, cysteine through phenylalanine. CDR3 DNA only is kept here, 42 bases in frame from base 1. Ends trimmed: V by 5 bases, J by 7 bases; bases unmatched to a gene: 6. The germline V gene (reference sequence) provides CDR1 SEHNR and CDR2 FQNEAQ. The collaborating institutions used their own protocols to collect whole blood in K2EDTA tubes. For TCRbeta analysis, collaborators shipped samples as frozen whole blood, isolated PBMCs, or DNA extracted from either of those sample types. TCRbeta CDR3 regions were amplified from genomic DNA using the immunoSEQ Assay, a bias-controlled multiplex PCR. On the authors' methods: Within the assay, amplification of reference gene primers was used to estimate how many nucleated cells each sample contained. To quantify the absolute abundance of each unique TCRbeta CDR3 rearrangement, sequence reads were collapsed and filtered. For each sample, productive Simpson clonality was calculated as the square root of Simpson's diversity index across productive rearrangements. As stored in TCRdb, this immuneACCESS dataset retains in-frame rearrangements with V and J assigned. A fraction of the clones does not appear; measured against another copy, unresolved V genes explain less than half of the discrepancy, and the remainder lacks a known reason. V and J calls and clone size are those listed in that table; D and trimming were worked out from the DNA. The sample data list around 80,000 clones, and about four fifths of these were observed just once. The ten most abundant clones make up 15% of the sample.

The sample was peripheral blood. The V and J segments used are TRBV7-9 and TRBJ1-4, and 8 bases in between align with TRBD1. The TCR was taken from a woman of 80 years or more with acute or convalescent COVID-19. The nucleotide sequence is TGTGCCAGCAGCCTAGGACAGGGCAGTGAAAAACTGTTTTTT. It translates as CASSLGQGSEKLFF.